Presented here are 14 T cell receptor beta chains from one specimen sequenced in a study of blood T cell repertoires in COVID-19. The repertoire was sequenced with immunoSEQ multiplex PCR; TCRdb's copy has only in-frame clones and lacks some. Altogether roughly 200,000 clones are present, around nine tenths being singletons, with the ten largest covering around 7%. Material for sequencing was peripheral blood. The source of these receptors is a man in his forties or fifties with acute or convalescent COVID-19.

The J gene is TRBJ2-3, the V gene TRBV13; TRBD2 matches at 7 bases. The CDR3 has 14 amino acids. Germline CDR1 is PRHDT and CDR2 is FYEKMQ (reference sequence). V lost 5 bases to trimming and J lost 6 bases; unmatched junction nucleotides: 8. The CDR3 spells CASSPWGGVDTQYF. The CDR3 coding sequence is TGTGCCAGCAGCCCTTGGGGAGGGGTGGATACGCAGTATTTT.

The chain links TRBV5-1 to TRBJ1-1; D not certain. CDR3 length: 11 amino acids. CDR1 and CDR2 from the germline V gene are SGHRS and YFSETQ. Trimming shortened V by 7 bases and J by 4 bases, and 8 bases separated the two germline ends. CDR3 sequence: CASARGTEAFF. Here the CDR3 DNA reads TGCGCCAGCGCCCGAGGCACTGAAGCTTTCTTT. Drawing the rest from reference TRBV5-1 and TRBJ1-1, the complete variable domain is KAGVTQTPRYLIKTRGQQVTLSCSPISGHRSVSWYQQTPGQGLQFLFEYFSETQRNKGNFPGRFSGRQFSNSRSEMNVSTLELGDSALYLCASARGTEAFFGQGTRLTVV.

This clone has only a few counts. The V gene is TRBV5-6, the J gene TRBJ2-7; 7 positions agree with TRBD1. V gave up 2 bases and J gave up 2 bases; unmatched junction bases: 10. Germline CDR1 is SGHDT and CDR2 is YYEEEE. CDR3 length equals 16 residues. Written as DNA, the CDR3 is TGTGCCAGCAGCTTCTCATCGACAGGGTTCCCCTACGAGCAGTACTTC. Translation: CASSFSSTGFPYEQYF.

This clone came up once. This rearrangement joins TRBV5-1 to TRBJ2-2; 8 bases agree with TRBD2. The CDR3 contains 17 residues. Germline CDR1 reads SGHRS; CDR2 reads YFSETQ. The trim removed 4 bases at V and 0 bases at J, leaving 8 bases unmatched. CDR3: CASSPRLAGPNTGELFF. CDR3 DNA: TGCGCCAGCAGCCCTCGGCTAGCGGGTCCGAACACCGGGGAGCTGTTTTTT.

J is TRBJ1-1 and V is TRBV23-1, with TRBD1 matching over 7 bases. TRBV23-1 is identified as an open reading frame with a role that is uncertain. The CDR3 is 15 amino acids. With 2 bases clipped from V and 3 bases from J, the junction kept 6 bases outside the gene matches. This chain's CDR3 is CASSQPQDRDTEAFF. CDR3 coding DNA: TGCGCCAGCAGTCAACCCCAAGACAGGGACACTGAAGCTTTCTTT.

The rearrangement links TRBV4-3 to TRBJ1-2; D perhaps matches TRBD1 (6 bases). V lost 3 bases, J lost 8 bases, and 25 bases lay in between. The germline CDR1 and CDR2 sequences are LGHNA and YSLEER. The CDR3 is 17 amino acids. The CDR3 sequence: CASSQNPYRAQSVGYTF. The CDR3 DNA reads TGCGCCAGCAGCCAGAACCCGTACAGGGCGCAGTCGGTCGGCTACACCTTC.

The chain employs TRBV19 and TRBJ1-1, with D possibly being TRBD1 (5 bases). Germline CDR1 is LNHDA and CDR2 is SQIVND (reference sequence). The CDR3 covers 17 residues. V dropped 0 bases and J dropped 2 bases, with 16 bases sitting between them. The CDR3 loop reads CASSIDWGIGINTEAFF. The CDR3 nucleotides are TGTGCCAGTAGTATAGATTGGGGCATTGGAATAAACACTGAAGCTTTCTTT.

This clone was picked up one time. J is TRBJ2-3 and V is TRBV6-5, with 7 bases aligning to TRBD1. The CDR3 has 12 residues. Per the germline V gene, CDR1 is MNHEY and CDR2 is SVGAGI. V lost 6 bases to trimming and J lost 4 bases; unmatched junction nucleotides: 1. The CDR3 sequence: CASRDRADTQYF. The CDR3 nucleotides are TGTGCCAGCAGAGACAGGGCAGATACGCAGTATTTT.

The genes are TRBV29-1 and TRBJ1-2; D is uncertain. The CDR3 runs 12 residues. V shed 6 bases and J shed 4 bases, with 12 bases lying between them. Germline V gene sequence: CDR1 SQVTM, CDR2 ANQGSEA. The CDR3 DNA follows: TGCAGCGTATCCCACAGCAGCTATGGCTACACCTTC. This translates into CSVSHSSYGYTF.

This clone has only a few counts. The chain links TRBV30 to TRBJ2-7, with D unclear. Trimming left V 0 bases short and J 3 bases short, with 9 bases between. There are 13 residues in the CDR3. Germline CDR1 and CDR2: GTSNPN and SVGIG (reference sequence). Here the CDR3 reads CAWSVSEIYEQYF. In nucleotides, the CDR3 is TGTGCCTGGAGTGTATCTGAGATCTACGAGCAGTACTTC.

J is TRBJ2-7 and V is TRBV5-1, with 8 bases fitting TRBD2. This CDR3 contains 14 residues. V shed 4 bases, J shed 3 bases, and the junction held 6 bases outside the gene matches. Looked up from germline, CDR1 is SGHRS and CDR2 is YFSETQ. CDR3 sequence: CASSPAGAGYEQYF. The CDR3 DNA reads TGCGCCAGCAGCCCAGCGGGGGCCGGCTACGAGCAGTACTTC.

This clone was observed once. The DNA for the CDR3 is TGCGCCAGCAGTGAGGACAGGGCGGGCTACACCTTC. This encodes CASSEDRAGYTF. The chain carries TRBV10-2 and TRBJ1-2; 7 nucleotides agree with TRBD1. V shed 2 bases, J shed 8 bases, and the junction held 2 bases outside the gene matches. The CDR3 has 12 amino acids. Germline CDR1 and CDR2: WSHSY and SAAADI.

CDR3 sequence reads: CASSQAGTGFLRQYF. CDR3 in DNA: TGTGCCAGCAGCCAAGCCGGGACAGGTTTCTTACGGCAGTACTTC. The V and J genes are TRBV14 and TRBJ2-7; 8 positions agree with TRBD1. The CDR3 extends over 15 amino acids. With V trimmed by 1 base and J by 9 bases, 11 bases remained unmatched. Germline V CDR1 and CDR2: SGHDN, FVKESK.

This rearrangement joins TRBV10-2 to TRBJ2-5; 12 nucleotides line up with TRBD2. The CDR3 runs 16 residues. CDR1 and CDR2 (germline): WSHSY, SAAADI. V was clipped by 8 bases and J by 5 bases; unmatched bases: 12. CDR3 region: CASLKGRLAGVETQYF. In DNA form, the CDR3 reads TGCGCCAGCCTCAAAGGGCGACTAGCGGGGGTTGAGACCCAGTACTTC.